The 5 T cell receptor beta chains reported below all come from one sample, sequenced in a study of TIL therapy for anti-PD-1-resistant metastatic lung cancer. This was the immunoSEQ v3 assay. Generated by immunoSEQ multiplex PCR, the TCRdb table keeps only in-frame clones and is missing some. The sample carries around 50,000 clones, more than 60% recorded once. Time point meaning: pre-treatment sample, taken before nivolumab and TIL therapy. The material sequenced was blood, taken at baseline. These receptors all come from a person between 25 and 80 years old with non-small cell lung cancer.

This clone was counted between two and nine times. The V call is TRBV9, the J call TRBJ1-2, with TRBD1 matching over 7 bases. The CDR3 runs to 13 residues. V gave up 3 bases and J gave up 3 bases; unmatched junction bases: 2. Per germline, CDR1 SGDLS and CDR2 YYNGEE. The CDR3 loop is CASSGDSHYGYTF. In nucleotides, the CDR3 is TGTGCCAGCAGCGGGGACAGTCACTATGGCTACACCTTC.

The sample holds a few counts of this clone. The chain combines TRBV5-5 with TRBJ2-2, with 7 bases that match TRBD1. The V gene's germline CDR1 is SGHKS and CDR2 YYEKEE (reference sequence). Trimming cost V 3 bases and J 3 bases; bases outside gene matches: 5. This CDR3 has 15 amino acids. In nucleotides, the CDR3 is TGTGCCAGCAGCTGGATCGGGACAGACACCGGGGAGCTGTTTTTT. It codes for CASSWIGTDTGELFF.

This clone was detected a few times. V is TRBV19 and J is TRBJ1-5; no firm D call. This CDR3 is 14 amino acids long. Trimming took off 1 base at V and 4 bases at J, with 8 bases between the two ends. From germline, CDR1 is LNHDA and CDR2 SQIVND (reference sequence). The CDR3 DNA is TGTGCCAGTAGTATAGGGGTTACGAATCAGCCCCAGCATTTT. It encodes CASSIGVTNQPQHF. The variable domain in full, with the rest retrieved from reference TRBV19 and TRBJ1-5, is DGGITQSPKYLFRKEGQNVTLSCEQNLNHDAMYWYRQDPGQGLRLIYYSQIVNDFQKGDIAEGYSVSREKKESFPLTVTSAQKNPTAFYLCASSIGVTNQPQHFGDGTRLSIL.

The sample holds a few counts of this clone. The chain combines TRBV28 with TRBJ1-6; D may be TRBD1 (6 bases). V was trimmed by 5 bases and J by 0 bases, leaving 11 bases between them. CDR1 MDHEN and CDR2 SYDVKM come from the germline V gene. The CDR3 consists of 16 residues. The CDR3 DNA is TGTGCCAGCAGTCTCCAGGGGAGCTCCTATAATTCACCCCTCCACTTT. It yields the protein CASSLQGSSYNSPLHF.

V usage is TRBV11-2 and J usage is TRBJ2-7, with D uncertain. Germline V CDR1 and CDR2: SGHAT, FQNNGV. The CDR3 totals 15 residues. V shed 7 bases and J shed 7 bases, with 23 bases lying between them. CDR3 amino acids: CASTPTRFRSNEQYF. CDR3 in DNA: TGTGCCAGCACCCCGACGCGGTTTAGGTCGAATGAGCAGTACTTC. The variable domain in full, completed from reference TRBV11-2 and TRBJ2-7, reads EAGVAQSPRYKIIEKRQSVAFWCNPISGHATLYWYQQILGQGPKLLIQFQNNGVVDDSQLPKDRFSAERLKGVDSTLKIQPAKLEDSAVYLCASTPTRFRSNEQYFGPGTRLTVT.